Below, 18 T cell receptor beta chains from the same sample are listed, as sequenced in a study of T cell repertoires in aging, cancer and after chemotherapy. TCR beta rearrangements were amplified from peripheral blood genomic DNA. Rearranged V-D-J TRB sequences were amplified with a mixed TRB-A/B primer pool. In TCRdb, the multiplex PCR reads were re-called with MiXCR into one record per CDR3 protein. Counted here are 5,200 or so distinct CDR3 sequences, under 40% occurring once; the ten biggest clones make up approximately 43%. The sequenced sample consisted of blood. The receptors stem from a human donor with a blood cancer.

This chain uses TRBV29-1 with TRBJ1-1; D may be TRBD1 (5 bases). V shed 1 base and J shed 4 bases, with 10 bases lying between them. CDR1 and CDR2 (germline): SQVTM, ANQGSEA. This CDR3 has 13 amino acids. Here the CDR3 reads CSVEARVATEAFF. The CDR3 nucleotides read TGCAGCGTTGAAGCCAGGGTGGCCACTGAAGCTTTCTTT.

This clonotype was seen more than once but under ten times. The chain combines TRBV19 with TRBJ2-7, with TRBD2 as a possible D gene (6 bases). Germline CDR1 LNHDA, CDR2 SQIVND (reference sequence). The CDR3 has 13 residues. Between the trimmed V and J ends, which lost 3 bases and 9 bases, there was a span of 15 bases. The CDR3 loop is CASSIQDGEVQYV. The DNA of the CDR3 is TGTGCCAGTAGTATTCAGGATGGGGAGGTGCAGTACGTC.

In the case of this clonotype: An end of the junction does not agree with germline; a read error may underlie this. This chain uses TRBV27 with TRBJ2-4; TRBD1 might be the D (6 bases). CDR3 size: 12 residues. Germline V gene data show CDR1 as MNHEY and CDR2 as SMNVEV (reference sequence). CDR3 sequence (DNA): TGTGTCAGCAGTTCAGGGGTCGACATTCAGTACTTC. Translation gives CVSSSGVDIQYF.

The chain joins TRBV30 to TRBJ1-4, with 8 bases lining up with TRBD1. The length of the CDR3 is 12 residues. The germline V gene encodes CDR1 GTSNPN and CDR2 SVGIG (reference sequence). Trimming at V came to 3 bases and at J to 10 bases, leaving 4 bases not matched to a gene. Here the CDR3 reads CAWRGGTGKLFF. The CDR3 DNA reads as TGTGCCTGGAGGGGGGGGACAGGAAAACTGTTTTTT.

The gene calls are TRBV6-5 and TRBJ2-7; 8 bases map to TRBD2. Looked up from germline, CDR1 is MNHEY and CDR2 is SVGAGI. The CDR3 is 15 amino acids. The junction had 11 bases not matched to a gene; V was cut back by 7 bases and J by 3 bases. The CDR3: CASNENGLAGYEQYV. The CDR3 DNA reads TGTGCCAGCAATGAAAACGGACTAGCAGGCTACGAGCAGTACGTC.

This clonotype is deemed medium-sized. The chain joins TRBV29-1 to TRBJ1-1; TRBD1 might be the D (5 bases). The V gene's germline CDR1 is SQVTM and CDR2 ANQGSEA. Deletions cut 7 bases from V and 1 base from J, with 13 bases between. The CDR3 runs to 13 residues. In nucleotides, the CDR3 is TGCAGCGGACAAGACACAGGGAACACTGAAGCTTTCTTT. Translated: CSGQDTGNTEAFF.

The rearrangement joins TRBV30 to TRBJ2-7, with 8 bases identical to TRBD2. This CDR3 contains 14 residues. Per the germline V gene, CDR1 is GTSNPN and CDR2 is SVGIG (reference sequence). V dropped 3 bases and J dropped 2; count of bases not matched to a gene: 6. The CDR3 spells CAWRVAGGPYEQYF. DNA for the CDR3: TGTGCCTGGAGAGTTGCGGGAGGACCCTACGAGCAGTACTTC.

This clonotype was counted between two and nine times. The chain combines TRBV19 with TRBJ1-5; 7 bases match TRBD1. CDR1 and CDR2 (germline): LNHDA, SQIVND (reference sequence). The CDR3 is 14 amino acids. The junction had 4 bases not matched to a gene; V was cut back by 4 bases and J by 4 bases. The CDR3 bases are TGTGCCAGTAGTACCTCGGGACAGAATCAGCCCCAGCATTTT. This codes for CASSTSGQNQPQHF.

The genes are TRBV20-1 and TRBJ2-3, with 8 bases aligning to TRBD2. The CDR3 has 15 residues. The V gene end was trimmed by 6 bases and the J gene end by 1 base; junction bases not matched to a gene: 9. In germline, CDR1 is DFQATT, CDR2 SNEGSKA (reference sequence). The CDR3 loop reads CSASYPGGGTDTQYF. CDR3 nucleotides: TGCAGTGCCTCATATCCCGGGGGGGGCACAGATACGCAGTATTTT.

Only a few counts were recorded for this clonotype. The gene calls are TRBV6-1 and TRBJ1-2, with 8 bases identical to TRBD1. Germline values: CDR1 MNHNS, CDR2 SASEGT. This CDR3 comprises 14 residues. Germline trimming cut 7 bases from V and 1 base from J; bases unmatched to any gene: 5. The CDR3 coding sequence is TGTGCCAGCACTACAGGGGGAGGTAACTATGGCTACACCTTC. Protein sequence: CASTTGGGNYGYTF.

This clonotype was seen only once. This sequence joins TRBV7-9 and TRBJ2-2; D call uncertain. The CDR3 runs to 14 residues. The V gene lost 3 bases and the J gene lost 1 base, with 6 bases spanning the gap. From germline, CDR1 is SEHNR and CDR2 FQNEAQ (reference sequence). DNA for the CDR3: TGTGCCAGCAGCTTTTCCAGGAACACCGGGGAGCTGTTTTTT. Its protein is CASSFSRNTGELFF.

The chain has TRBV12-3 or TRBV12-4 and TRBJ1-6, with a weak D call TRBD1 (6 bases). Trimming removed 8 bases at V and 7 bases at J, with 15 bases between. The CDR3 has 14 amino acids. The chain's CDR3 is CASGLQGGNSPLHF. The CDR3 nucleotides are TGTGCCAGCGGTCTACAGGGTGGGAATTCACCCCTCCACTTT.

This clonotype showed up just a few times. The rearrangement links TRBV19 to TRBJ2-5, with TRBD1 matching 9 bases. The CDR3 runs to 14 residues. Germline assignment: CDR1 LNHDA and CDR2 SQIVND (reference sequence). Trimming cost V 4 bases and J 2 bases; bases outside gene matches: 2. CDR3 nucleotide sequence: TGTGCCAGTAGTACGACAGGGGGACAAGAGACCCAGTACTTC. It encodes CASSTTGGQETQYF.

The chain has TRBV7-9 and TRBJ2-5; no reliable D call. This CDR3 comprises 14 residues. Trimming took off 0 bases at V and 0 bases at J, with 5 bases between the two ends. Looked up from germline, CDR1 is SEHNR and CDR2 is FQNEAQ (reference sequence). The CDR3 DNA reads as TGTGCCAGCAGCTTAGCGGTGAACCAAGAGACCCAGTACTTC. This codes for CASSLAVNQETQYF.

The chain combines TRBV29-1 with TRBJ1-4; the D gene is possibly TRBD1 (5 bases). Germline lookup yields CDR1 SQVTM and CDR2 ANQGSEA. Trimming took off 6 bases at V and 4 bases at J, with 6 bases between the two ends. The CDR3 sequence is 11 residues long. The CDR3 coding sequence is TGCAGCGTAGACAGTAATGAAAAACTGTTTTTT. This gives the protein CSVDSNEKLFF.

The J gene is TRBJ1-2, the V gene TRBV5-6, with D hard to call. Trimming left V 6 bases short and J 2 bases short, with 11 bases between. The CDR3 extends over 13 amino acids. Looked up from germline, CDR1 is SGHDT and CDR2 is YYEEEE. The CDR3 sequence is CASTGIKNYGYTF. CDR3 DNA sequence: TGTGCCAGCACCGGGATTAAAAACTATGGCTACACCTTC.

The chain recombines TRBV19 with TRBJ1-2; D is uncertain. Germline V gene sequence: CDR1 LNHDA, CDR2 SQIVND (reference sequence). The CDR3 totals 12 residues. Between the trimmed V and J ends, which lost 7 bases and 7 bases, there was a span of 13 bases. CDR3 in DNA: TGTGCCAGTATGGCGTCTTCGCTTGGCTACACCTTC. As protein: CASMASSLGYTF.

This clonotype has a handful of counts. The J gene is TRBJ2-2, the V gene TRBV19, with a weak D call TRBD1 (6 bases). This CDR3 is 14 amino acids long. The V gene's germline CDR1 is LNHDA and CDR2 SQIVND (reference sequence). The V and J ends lost 6 bases and 7 bases respectively, with 15 bases between them. The CDR3 here is CASRATGSGGELFF. The CDR3 DNA sequence: TGTGCCAGTAGGGCAACAGGGTCGGGCGGGGAGCTGTTTTTT.